This is a list of T cell receptor beta chains from one sample in a study of CD8+ T cells in alopecia areata. TCRdb's copy holds only in-frame clones and misses some; the assay was immunoSEQ multiplex PCR. The table records 200,000 to 250,000 clones, 50% to 60% of them present only once. The input for sequencing was CD4+ T cells sorted from blood, taken at week 0. These receptors were collected from a human donor with alopecia areata. CDR3s include the opening cysteine and the closing phenylalanine or tryptophan. Fields, in order: J gene, D gene, clone size, V gene, CDR3 protein, CDR3 DNA. D genes are given only for firm matches. Clone size, where shown, is once, few, many, or a class for clones that have expanded.

j_call: TRBJ2-5
d_call: NA
clone_size: NA
v_call: TRBV15
cdr3_aa: CATSRDVGPQYF
cdr3_nt: TGTGCCACCAGCAGAGATGTGGGGCCCCAGTACTTC

j_call: TRBJ1-1
d_call: NA
clone_size: few
v_call: TRBV30
cdr3_aa: CAWSVAAEAFF
cdr3_nt: TGTGCCTGGAGTGTAGCTGCTGAAGCTTTCTTT

j_call: TRBJ2-5
d_call: NA
clone_size: NA
v_call: TRBV27
cdr3_aa: CASTDKDVRETQYF
cdr3_nt: TGTGCCAGCACCGACAAGGATGTTCGAGAGACCCAGTACTTC

j_call: TRBJ2-7
d_call: NA
clone_size: NA
v_call: TRBV15
cdr3_aa: CATSRGGYRDTKYEQYF
cdr3_nt: TGTGCCACCAGCAGAGGCGGTTACAGGGACACAAAGTACGAGCAGTACTTC

j_call: TRBJ2-2
d_call: NA
clone_size: NA
v_call: TRBV7-3
cdr3_aa: CASSGLNTGELFF
cdr3_nt: TGTGCCAGCAGCGGACTGAACACCGGGGAGCTGTTTTTT

j_call: TRBJ2-4
d_call: NA
clone_size: NA
v_call: TRBV30
cdr3_aa: CAWSEGRGSVAKNIQYF
cdr3_nt: TGTGCCTGGAGTGAGGGCAGGGGCTCGGTAGCCAAAAACATTCAGTACTTC

j_call: TRBJ1-2
d_call: NA
clone_size: NA
v_call: TRBV6-5
cdr3_aa: CASRRDSGYGYTF
cdr3_nt: TGTGCCAGCAGGCGGGACTCGGGCTATGGCTACACCTTC

j_call: TRBJ2-7
d_call: NA
clone_size: many
v_call: TRBV7-9
cdr3_aa: CASSLGNRIISYEQYF
cdr3_nt: TGTGCCAGCAGCTTAGGGAACAGGATAATCTCCTACGAGCAGTACTTC

j_call: TRBJ2-4
d_call: NA
clone_size: NA
v_call: TRBV27
cdr3_aa: CASAPGGRGAGIQYF
cdr3_nt: TGTGCCAGCGCTCCCGGGGGCAGGGGGGCGGGCATTCAGTACTTC

j_call: TRBJ1-1
d_call: NA
clone_size: NA
v_call: TRBV9
cdr3_aa: CASSPGQNSPEAFF
cdr3_nt: TGTGCCAGCAGCCCCGGACAGAATAGCCCTGAAGCTTTCTTT

j_call: TRBJ1-6
d_call: NA
clone_size: few
v_call: TRBV13
cdr3_aa: CASSFQGVPLHF
cdr3_nt: TGTGCCAGCAGCTTTCAGGGAGTCCCCCTCCACTTT

j_call: TRBJ2-2
d_call: TRBD1
clone_size: NA
v_call: TRBV5-1
cdr3_aa: CASSSDRETGELFF
cdr3_nt: TGCGCCAGCAGCTCGGACAGGGAGACCGGGGAGCTGTTTTTT

j_call: TRBJ2-1
d_call: NA
clone_size: NA
v_call: TRBV2
cdr3_aa: CASSPGTLRSYNEQFF
cdr3_nt: TGTGCCAGCAGTCCCGGGACTCTCCGTTCCTACAATGAGCAGTTCTTC

j_call: TRBJ2-7
d_call: NA
clone_size: NA
v_call: TRBV4-2
cdr3_aa: CASSSGGLVLYEQYF
cdr3_nt: TGTGCCAGCAGCTCAGGGGGACTAGTCTTGTACGAGCAGTACTTC